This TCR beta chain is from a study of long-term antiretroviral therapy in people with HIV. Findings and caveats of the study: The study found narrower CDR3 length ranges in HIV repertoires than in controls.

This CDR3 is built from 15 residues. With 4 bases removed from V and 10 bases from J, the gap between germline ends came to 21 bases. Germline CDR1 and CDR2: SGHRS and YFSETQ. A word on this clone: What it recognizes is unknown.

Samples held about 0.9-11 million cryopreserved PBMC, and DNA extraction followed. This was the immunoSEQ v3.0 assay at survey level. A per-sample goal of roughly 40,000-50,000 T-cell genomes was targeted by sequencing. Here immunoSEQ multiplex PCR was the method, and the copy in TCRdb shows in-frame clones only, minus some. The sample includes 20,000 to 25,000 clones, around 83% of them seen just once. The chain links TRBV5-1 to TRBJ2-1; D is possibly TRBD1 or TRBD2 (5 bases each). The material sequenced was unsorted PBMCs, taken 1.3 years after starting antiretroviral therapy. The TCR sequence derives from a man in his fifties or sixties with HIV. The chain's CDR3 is CASSLLHSRGEEQFF. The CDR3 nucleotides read TGCGCCAGCAGCCTTCTACATTCGAGGGGAGAGGAGCAGTTCTTC.